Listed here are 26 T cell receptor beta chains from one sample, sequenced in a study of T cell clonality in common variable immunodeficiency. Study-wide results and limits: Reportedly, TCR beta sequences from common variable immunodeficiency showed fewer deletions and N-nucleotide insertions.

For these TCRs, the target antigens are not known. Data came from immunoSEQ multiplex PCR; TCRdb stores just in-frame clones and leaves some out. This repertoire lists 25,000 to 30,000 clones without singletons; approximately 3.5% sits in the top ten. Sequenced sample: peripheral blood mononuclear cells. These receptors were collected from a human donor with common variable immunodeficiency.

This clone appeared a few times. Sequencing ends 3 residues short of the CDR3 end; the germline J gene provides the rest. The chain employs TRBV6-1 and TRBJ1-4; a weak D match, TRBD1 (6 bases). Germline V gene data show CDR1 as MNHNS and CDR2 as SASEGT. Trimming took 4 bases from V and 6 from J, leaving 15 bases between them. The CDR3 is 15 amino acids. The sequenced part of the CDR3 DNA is TGTGCCAGCAGTGTGTTCGGACAGCTGTATGAAAAA. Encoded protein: CASSVFGQLYEK. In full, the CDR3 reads CASSVFGQLYEKLFF.

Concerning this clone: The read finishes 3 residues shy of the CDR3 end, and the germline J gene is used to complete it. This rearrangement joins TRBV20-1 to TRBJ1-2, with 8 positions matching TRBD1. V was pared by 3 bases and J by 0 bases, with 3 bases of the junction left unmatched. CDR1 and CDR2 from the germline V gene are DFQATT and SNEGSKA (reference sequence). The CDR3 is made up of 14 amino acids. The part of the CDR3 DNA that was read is TGCAGTGCTAGTACAGGGGGTGCTAACTATGGC. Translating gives CSASTGGANYG. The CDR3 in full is CSASTGGANYGYTF.

The CDR3 bases that were read are TGCGCCAGCAGCTCGGGACTAGCGGGAGGAACCTACGAG. It is translated as CASSSGLAGGTYE. The full CDR3 protein reads CASSSGLAGGTYEQYF. This chain uses TRBV5-1 with TRBJ2-7, with 15 bases lining up with TRBD2. The sequence runs out 3 residues before the end of the CDR3; the remainder is reconstructed from the germline J gene. This CDR3 spans 16 amino acids. The V gene end was trimmed by 3 bases and the J gene end by 2 bases; junction bases not matched to a gene: 3. The V gene's germline CDR1 is SGHRS and CDR2 YFSETQ.

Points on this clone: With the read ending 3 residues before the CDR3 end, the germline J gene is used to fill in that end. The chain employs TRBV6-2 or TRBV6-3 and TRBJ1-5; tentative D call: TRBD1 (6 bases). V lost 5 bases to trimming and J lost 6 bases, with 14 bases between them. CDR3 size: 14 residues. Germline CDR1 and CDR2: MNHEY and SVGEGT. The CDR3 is CASSKTGGGQPQHF. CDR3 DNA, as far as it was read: TGTGCCAGCAGTAAGACAGGCGGGGGTCAGCCC.

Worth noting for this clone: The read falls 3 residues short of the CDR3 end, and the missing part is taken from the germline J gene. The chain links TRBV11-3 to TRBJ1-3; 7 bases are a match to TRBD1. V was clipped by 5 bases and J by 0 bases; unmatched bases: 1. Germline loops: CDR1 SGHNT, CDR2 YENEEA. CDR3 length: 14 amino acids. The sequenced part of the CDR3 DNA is TGTGCCAGCAGCCGGGACAGCTCTGGAAACACC. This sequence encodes CASSRDSSGNT. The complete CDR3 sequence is CASSRDSSGNTIYF.

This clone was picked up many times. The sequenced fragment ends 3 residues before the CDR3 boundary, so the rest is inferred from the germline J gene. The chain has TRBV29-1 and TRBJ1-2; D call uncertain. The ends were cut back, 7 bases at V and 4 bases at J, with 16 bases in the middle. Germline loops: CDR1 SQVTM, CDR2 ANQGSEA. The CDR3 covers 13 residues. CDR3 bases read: TGCAGCGCCAATCTTGCAGGAGGCTATGGC. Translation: CSANLAGGYG. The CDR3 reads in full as CSANLAGGYGYTF.

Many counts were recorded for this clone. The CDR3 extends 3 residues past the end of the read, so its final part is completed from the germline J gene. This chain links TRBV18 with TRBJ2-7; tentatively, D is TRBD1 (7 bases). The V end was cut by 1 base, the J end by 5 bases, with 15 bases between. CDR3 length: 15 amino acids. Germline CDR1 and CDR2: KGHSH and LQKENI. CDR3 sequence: CASSPRGGGTDEQYF. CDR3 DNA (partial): TGTGCCAGCTCACCACGAGGGGGCGGGACGGACGAG.

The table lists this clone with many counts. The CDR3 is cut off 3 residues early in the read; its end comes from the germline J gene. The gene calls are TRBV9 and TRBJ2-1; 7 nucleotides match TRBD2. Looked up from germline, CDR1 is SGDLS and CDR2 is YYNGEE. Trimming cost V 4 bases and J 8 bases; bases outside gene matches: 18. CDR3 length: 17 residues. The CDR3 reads CASSPRTAGAPPDEQFF. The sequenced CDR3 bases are TGTGCCAGCAGCCCTAGGACCGCGGGAGCCCCCCCCGATGAG.

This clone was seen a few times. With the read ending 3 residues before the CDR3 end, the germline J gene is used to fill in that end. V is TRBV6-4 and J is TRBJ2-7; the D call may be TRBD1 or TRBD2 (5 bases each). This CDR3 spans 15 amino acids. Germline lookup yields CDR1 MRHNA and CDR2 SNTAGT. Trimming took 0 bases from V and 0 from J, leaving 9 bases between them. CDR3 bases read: TGTGCCAGCAGTGACTCGAAGGGGAGCTCCTACGAG. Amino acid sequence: CASSDSKGSSYE. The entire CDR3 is CASSDSKGSSYEQYF.

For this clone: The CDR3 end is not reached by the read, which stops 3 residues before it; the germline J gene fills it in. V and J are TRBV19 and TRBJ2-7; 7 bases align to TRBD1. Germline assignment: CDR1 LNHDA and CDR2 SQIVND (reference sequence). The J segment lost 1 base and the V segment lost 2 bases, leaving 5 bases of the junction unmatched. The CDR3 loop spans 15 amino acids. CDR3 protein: CASSIQGDDSYEQYF. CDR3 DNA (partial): TGTGCCAGTAGTATACAGGGGGATGATTCCTACGAG.

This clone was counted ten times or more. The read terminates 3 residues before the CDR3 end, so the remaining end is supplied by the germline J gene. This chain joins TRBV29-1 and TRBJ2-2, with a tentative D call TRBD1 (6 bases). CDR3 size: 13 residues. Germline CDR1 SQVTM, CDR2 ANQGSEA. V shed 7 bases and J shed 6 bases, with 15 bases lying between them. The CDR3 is CSAGTLLAGELFF. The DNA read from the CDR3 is TGCAGCGCTGGGACACTCTTGGCCGGGGAG.

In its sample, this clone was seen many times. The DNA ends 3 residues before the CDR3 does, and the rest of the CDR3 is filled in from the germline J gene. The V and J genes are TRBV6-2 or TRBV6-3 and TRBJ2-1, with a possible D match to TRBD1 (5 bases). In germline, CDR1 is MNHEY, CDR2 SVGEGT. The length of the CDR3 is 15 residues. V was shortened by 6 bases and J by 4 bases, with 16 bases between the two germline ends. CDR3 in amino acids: CASSYAQGGYNEQFF. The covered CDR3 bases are TGTGCCAGCAGCTACGCTCAGGGTGGGTACAATGAG.

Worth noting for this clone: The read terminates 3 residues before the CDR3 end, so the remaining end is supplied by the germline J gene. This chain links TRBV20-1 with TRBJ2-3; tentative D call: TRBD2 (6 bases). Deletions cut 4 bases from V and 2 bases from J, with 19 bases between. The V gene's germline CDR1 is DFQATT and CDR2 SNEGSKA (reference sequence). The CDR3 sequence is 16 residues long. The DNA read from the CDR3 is TGCAGTGCTACCCCCGGGACTCAACTTACCACAGATACG. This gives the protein CSATPGTQLTTDT. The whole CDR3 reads CSATPGTQLTTDTQYF.

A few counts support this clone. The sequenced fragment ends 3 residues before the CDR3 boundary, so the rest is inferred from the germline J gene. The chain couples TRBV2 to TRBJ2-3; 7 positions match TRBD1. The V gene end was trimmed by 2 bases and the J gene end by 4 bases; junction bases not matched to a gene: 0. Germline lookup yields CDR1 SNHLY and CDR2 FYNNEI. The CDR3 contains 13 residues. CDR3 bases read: TGTGCCAGCAGTGAACAGGGGGCAGATACG. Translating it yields CASSEQGADT. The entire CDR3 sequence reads CASSEQGADTQYF.

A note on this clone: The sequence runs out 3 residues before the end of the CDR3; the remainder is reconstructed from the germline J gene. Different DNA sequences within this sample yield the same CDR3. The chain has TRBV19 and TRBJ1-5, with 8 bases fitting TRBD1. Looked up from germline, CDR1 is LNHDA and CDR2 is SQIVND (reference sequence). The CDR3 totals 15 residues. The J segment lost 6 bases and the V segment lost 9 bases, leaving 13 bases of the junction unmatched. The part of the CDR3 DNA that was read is TGTGCCAGCACGCCCGGACAGGGTCGACCTCAGCCC. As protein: CASTPGQGRPQP. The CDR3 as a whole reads CASTPGQGRPQPQHF.

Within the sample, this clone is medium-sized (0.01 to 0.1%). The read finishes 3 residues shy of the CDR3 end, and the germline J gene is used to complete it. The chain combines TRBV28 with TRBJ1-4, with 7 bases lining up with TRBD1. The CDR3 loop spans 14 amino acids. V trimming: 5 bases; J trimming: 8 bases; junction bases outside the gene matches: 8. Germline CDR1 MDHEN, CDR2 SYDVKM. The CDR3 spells CASSLQGLREKLFF. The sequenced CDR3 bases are TGTGCCAGCAGTCTACAGGGGCTTCGGGAAAAA.

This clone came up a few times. CDR3 DNA, as far as it was read: TGCGCCAGCAGTCAAACCTCCCGGGACAGGGCCCCCTTCCAGGGAAACATT. Translated: CASSQTSRDRAPFQGNI. The entire CDR3 reads CASSQTSRDRAPFQGNIQYF. J is TRBJ2-4 and V is TRBV23-1; TRBD1 aligns across 9 bases. The observed sequence ends 3 residues before the CDR3 terminus, with the missing tail filled in from the germline J gene. Being an ORF, TRBV23-1 has a function that is uncertain. CDR3 size: 20 residues. With V trimmed by 2 bases and J by 6 bases, 20 bases remained unmatched.

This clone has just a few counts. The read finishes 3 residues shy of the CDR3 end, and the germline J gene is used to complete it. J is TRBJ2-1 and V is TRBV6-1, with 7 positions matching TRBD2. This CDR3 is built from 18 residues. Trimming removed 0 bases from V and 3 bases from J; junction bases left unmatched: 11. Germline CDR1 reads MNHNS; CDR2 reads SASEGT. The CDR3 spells CASSEALVIAGGYNEQFF. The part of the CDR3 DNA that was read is TGTGCCAGCAGTGAAGCGCTTGTCATAGCGGGCGGCTACAATGAG.

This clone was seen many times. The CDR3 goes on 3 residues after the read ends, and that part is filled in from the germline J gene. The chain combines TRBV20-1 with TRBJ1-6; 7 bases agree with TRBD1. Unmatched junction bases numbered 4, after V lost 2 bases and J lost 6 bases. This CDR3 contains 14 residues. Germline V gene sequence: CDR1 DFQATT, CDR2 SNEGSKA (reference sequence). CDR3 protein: CSARPGTANSPLHF. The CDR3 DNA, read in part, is TGCAGTGCTAGACCCGGGACAGCTAATTCACCC.

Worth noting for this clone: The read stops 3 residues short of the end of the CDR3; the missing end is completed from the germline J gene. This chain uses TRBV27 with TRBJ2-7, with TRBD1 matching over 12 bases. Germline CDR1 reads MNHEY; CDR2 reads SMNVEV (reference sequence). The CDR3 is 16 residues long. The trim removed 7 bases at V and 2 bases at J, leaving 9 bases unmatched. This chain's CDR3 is CASTSTGTGGAYEQYF. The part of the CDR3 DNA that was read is TGTGCCAGCACCTCAACCGGGACAGGGGGCGCCTACGAG.

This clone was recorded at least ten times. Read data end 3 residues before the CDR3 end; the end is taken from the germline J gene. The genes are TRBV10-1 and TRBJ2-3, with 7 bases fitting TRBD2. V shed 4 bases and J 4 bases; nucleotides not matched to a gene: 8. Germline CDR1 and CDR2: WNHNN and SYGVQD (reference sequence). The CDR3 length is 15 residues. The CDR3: CASSAVIAGPDTQYF. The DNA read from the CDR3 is TGCGCCAGCAGTGCGGTTATAGCGGGCCCAGATACG.

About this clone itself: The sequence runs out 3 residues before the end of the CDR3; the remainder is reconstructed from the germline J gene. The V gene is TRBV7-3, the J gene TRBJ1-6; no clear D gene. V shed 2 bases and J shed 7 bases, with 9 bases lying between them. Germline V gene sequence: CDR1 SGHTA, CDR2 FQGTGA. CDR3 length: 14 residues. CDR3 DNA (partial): TGTGCCAGCAGCTTACAAGGCGGGAATTCACCC. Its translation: CASSLQGGNSP. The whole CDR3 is CASSLQGGNSPLHF.

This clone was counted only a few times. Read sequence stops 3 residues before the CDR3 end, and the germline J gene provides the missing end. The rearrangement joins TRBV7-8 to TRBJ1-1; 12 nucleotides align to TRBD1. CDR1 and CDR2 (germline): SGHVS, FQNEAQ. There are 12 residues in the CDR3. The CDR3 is CASSTGQGAAFF. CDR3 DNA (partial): TGTGCCAGCAGCACGGGACAGGGGGCT.

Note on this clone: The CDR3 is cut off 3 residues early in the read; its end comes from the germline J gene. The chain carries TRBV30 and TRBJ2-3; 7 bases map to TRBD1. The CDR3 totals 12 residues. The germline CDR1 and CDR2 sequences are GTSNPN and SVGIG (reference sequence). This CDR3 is CAWSTGQDAQYF. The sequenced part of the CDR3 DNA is TGTGCCTGGAGTACCGGACAGGACGCG.

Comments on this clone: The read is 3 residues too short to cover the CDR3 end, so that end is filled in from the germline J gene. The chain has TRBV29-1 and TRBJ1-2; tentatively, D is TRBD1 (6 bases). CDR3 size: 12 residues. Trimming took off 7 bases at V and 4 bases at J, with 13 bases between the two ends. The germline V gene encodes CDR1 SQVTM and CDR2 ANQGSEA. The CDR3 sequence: CSAETGFYGYTF. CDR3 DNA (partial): TGCAGCGCCGAAACAGGGTTCTATGGC.

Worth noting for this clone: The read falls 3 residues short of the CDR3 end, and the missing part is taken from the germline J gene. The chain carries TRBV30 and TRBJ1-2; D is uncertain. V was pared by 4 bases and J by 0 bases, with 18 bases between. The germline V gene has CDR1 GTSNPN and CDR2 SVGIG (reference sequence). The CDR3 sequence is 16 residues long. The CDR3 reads CAWKSLTQPTNYGYTF. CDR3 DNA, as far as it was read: TGTGCCTGGAAAAGTTTAACACAGCCCACTAACTATGGC.